Described below is a single TCR beta chain sequence and its context. Its antigen is unknown. TCRdb's copy holds only in-frame clones and misses some; the assay was immunoSEQ multiplex PCR. This table has tens of thousands of clones, roughly 89% appearing once. This record comes from a study of cytomegalovirus exposure and HLA in healthy donors. Study-wide findings and caveats: Usually a TCR sequence was rare, but some public TCRs were found in many donors. Overall, about 160 TCR beta chains were annotated as cytomegalovirus-associated. In the roughly 120 validation repertoires, 94% of cluster scores exceeded 0, per a later analysis. Confirmation was obtained in vitro that a few CMV-associated chains are specific for CMV antigens.

The sequenced material came from PBMCs. The clonotype was recovered from a woman younger than 30 in good health and CMV-seropositive.

The CDR3 reads CASSRLGGGTDTQYF. The CDR3 DNA reads as TGTGCCAGCAGTCGTCTTGGCGGGGGCACAGATACGCAGTATTTT. The V gene is TRBV6-4, the J gene TRBJ2-3, with D possibly matching TRBD2 (6 bases). CDR1 is MRHNA, CDR2 SNTAGT, per germline. Trimming took 5 bases from V and 1 from J, leaving 13 bases between them. The CDR3 length is 15 residues.